This T cell receptor beta chain appears in the sequencing data of a study of early T cells in non-severe SARS-CoV-2 infection. The wider study: Sequencing used unsorted whole-blood bulk RNA, so chains lack pairing.

General study results and limits: VDJdb matching favored anti-spike CD8 responses, missing private and CD4 specificities.

This clonotype came up a few times. Its antigen is not known. Individual cDNA molecules were tagged with unique molecular identifiers, the study reported. TCRdb redid the calling of the 5' RACE reads with MiXCR, one entry per CDR3 protein. The data hold around 66,000 distinct CDR3 sequences, with roughly 13% observed a single time. The CDR3 has 14 amino acids. From germline, CDR1 is SGHAT and CDR2 FQNNGV. V lost 1 base and J 6 bases, leaving 12 bases between the germline ends. Material: whole blood. The source of this sequence is an adult who was a healthcare worker with PCR-confirmed SARS-CoV-2 infection or an uninfected control (not recorded which). The chain recombines TRBV11-2 with TRBJ1-1; TRBD1 might be the D (5 bases). The CDR3 spells CASSLGWGISEAFF. As DNA, the CDR3 is TGTGCCAGCAGCTTAGGGTGGGGGATCTCTGAAGCTTTCTTT.